Each of the 16 T cell receptor beta chains below was sequenced from the same sample in a study of T cell repertoires in cytomegalovirus infection. These receptors have no identified antigens. TCRdb reanalysed the reads using MiXCR and keeps one entry per CDR3 protein. The sample contains under 150,000 distinct CDR3 sequences, 20% to 30% of which appear only once. The sample was PBMCs, sequenced either directly or after in vitro stimulation (not recorded which). These receptors were collected from a human donor in good health (CMV status not recorded). Some clones in this sample may be carry-over from other donors' samples.

V and J are TRBV30 and TRBJ2-7, with 8 bases aligning to TRBD2. This CDR3 spans 15 amino acids. The germline CDR1 and CDR2 sequences are GTSNPN and SVGIG (reference sequence). The J segment lost 2 bases and the V segment lost 4 bases, leaving 10 bases of the junction unmatched. For the CDR3, the DNA is TGTGCCTGGATTCAATTCGGACTAGCTACCTACGAGCAGTACTTC. This gives the protein CAWIQFGLATYEQYF.

This clonotype was seen at least ten times. This chain links TRBV7-2 with TRBJ2-5; no reliable D call. V shed 5 bases and J shed 5 bases, with 12 bases lying between them. The length of the CDR3 is 13 residues. Per the germline V gene, CDR1 is SGHTA and CDR2 is FQGNSA. As DNA, the CDR3 is TGTGCCAGCAGCCCTGGACCCATGGAGACCCAGTACTTC. Amino acids: CASSPGPMETQYF.

There are a few counts of this clonotype. This chain connects TRBV6-2 or TRBV6-3 to TRBJ2-7; 7 bases line up with TRBD1. Germline V gene sequence: CDR1 MNHEY, CDR2 SVGEGT. V dropped 8 bases and J dropped 2; count of bases not matched to a gene: 6. The CDR3 runs 13 residues. The CDR3, as DNA: TGTGCCAGCGGACAGGCGAGAGCCTACGAGCAGTACGTC. It translates to CASGQARAYEQYV.

The chain uses TRBV7-9 and TRBJ2-7, with D possibly matching TRBD1 (6 bases). The CDR3 covers 13 residues. The V gene's germline CDR1 is SEHNR and CDR2 FQNEAQ (reference sequence). V lost 5 bases and J lost 5, with 13 bases in between. The CDR3 protein is CASSLNRVDEQYV. The CDR3 DNA follows: TGTGCCAGCAGCCTAAACAGGGTAGACGAGCAGTACGTC.

This clonotype was counted only a few times. The V gene is TRBV9, the J gene TRBJ2-1, with D unclear. The germline V gene has CDR1 SGDLS and CDR2 YYNGEE. The CDR3 runs 10 residues. The V end lost 3 bases, the J end lost 6 bases, and 1 base lay between the germline ends. CDR3 in amino acids: CASSGNEQFF. The CDR3 DNA sequence: TGTGCCAGCAGCGGCAATGAGCAGTTCTTC.

This chain uses TRBV6-5 with TRBJ2-3; D is uncertain. CDR1 is MNHEY, CDR2 SVGAGI, per germline. This CDR3 spans 11 amino acids. Trimming cost V 6 bases and J 4 bases, with 5 bases left between them. CDR3 amino acids: CASRRSDTQYF. Here the CDR3 DNA reads TGTGCCAGCAGAAGATCAGATACGCAGTATTTT.

This clonotype was seen many times. The J gene is TRBJ1-1, the V gene TRBV11-3; 7 bases are shared with TRBD1. Germline V gene lookup returns CDR1 SGHNT and CDR2 YENEEA. This CDR3 has 14 amino acids. J was trimmed by 0 bases and V by 7 bases; bases with no gene match: 5. DNA of the CDR3: TGTGCCAGCATCAGGGACAGCCTGAACACTGAAGCTTTCTTT. It codes for CASIRDSLNTEAFF.

This clonotype was seen a handful of times. The V call is TRBV12-3 or TRBV12-4, the J call TRBJ2-1; D uncertain. The CDR3 length is 16 residues. Trimming took 3 bases from V and 5 from J, leaving 17 bases between them. The CDR3 DNA sequence: TGTGCCAGCAGTTTGGGCCGGGCTGCGTTGGACAATGAGCAGTTCTTC. Translation: CASSLGRAALDNEQFF.

This clonotype came up many times. The chain joins TRBV5-4 to TRBJ2-5; 7 positions match TRBD2. V was pared by 4 bases and J by 1 base, with 4 bases of the junction left unmatched. Germline values: CDR1 SGHNT, CDR2 YYREEE (reference sequence). CDR3 length: 14 amino acids. CDR3 sequence: CASSPQRGQETQYF. The CDR3 region has the DNA TGTGCCAGCAGCCCACAGCGGGGCCAAGAGACCCAGTACTTC.

This clonotype appeared once. DNA of the CDR3: TGTGCCAGTAACCCTAGCGCCGGGGAGCTGTTTTTT. This translates into CASNPSAGELFF. The V call is TRBV19, the J call TRBJ2-2; weak D call: TRBD2 (6 bases). Trimming removed 7 bases from V and 6 bases from J, with 9 bases in between. CDR1 LNHDA and CDR2 SQIVND come from the germline V gene (reference sequence). This CDR3 spans 12 amino acids.

The sample holds a few counts of this clonotype. The CDR3 region is CASSWTSGTDTQYF. The CDR3 DNA reads as TGTGCCAGCAGCTGGACTAGCGGGACAGATACGCAGTATTTT. The chain joins TRBV3-1 to TRBJ2-3, with 11 bases aligning to TRBD2. The CDR3 covers 14 residues. Per the germline V gene, CDR1 is LGHDT and CDR2 is YNNKEL (reference sequence). With V trimmed by 5 bases and J by 3 bases, 1 base remained unmatched.

This chain uses TRBV7-8 with TRBJ2-3, with D possibly being TRBD2 (5 bases). The CDR3 totals 13 residues. Germline lookup yields CDR1 SGHVS and CDR2 FQNEAQ. V was clipped by 8 bases and J by 2 bases, with 11 bases between them. CDR3 DNA: TGTGCCAGCTGGCCGGGGAACACAGATACGCAGTATTTT. Encoded protein: CASWPGNTDTQYF.

The V and J genes are TRBV4-1 and TRBJ2-5; D is perhaps TRBD2 (5 bases). This CDR3 is 13 amino acids long. Trimming took 5 bases from V and 7 from J, leaving 14 bases between them. Germline V gives CDR1 MGHRA, CDR2 YSYEKL. CDR3 in DNA: TGCGCCAGCAGCGTGACCGGGATAGGGACCCAGTACTTC. Its translation is CASSVTGIGTQYF.

The chain has TRBV6-5 and TRBJ1-1, with D perhaps matching TRBD1 (5 bases). This CDR3 region has 14 residues. Germline assignment: CDR1 MNHEY and CDR2 SVGAGI. The germline V and J ends were trimmed by 2 bases and 4 bases, with 11 bases remaining between them. Written as DNA, the CDR3 is TGTGCCAGCAGTTACAGTGCGGGGGTCACTGAAGCTTTCTTT. This translates into CASSYSAGVTEAFF.

This clonotype appeared many times. The chain carries TRBV7-2 and TRBJ1-2; D remains ambiguous. CDR3 size: 12 residues. Deletions cut 1 base from V and 8 bases from J, with 8 bases between. The germline gives CDR1 SGHTA, CDR2 FQGNSA. The CDR3 DNA reads TGTGCCAGCAGCTTAGTGGGAATGGGCTACACCTTC. Residues: CASSLVGMGYTF.

This clonotype was observed many times. The chain combines TRBV27 with TRBJ2-1; the D gene is possibly TRBD1 (6 bases). The length of the CDR3 is 14 residues. From germline, CDR1 is MNHEY and CDR2 SMNVEV (reference sequence). Trimming left V 3 bases short and J 9 bases short, with 15 bases between. CDR3 DNA sequence: TGTGCCAGCAGTTTGCAGGGGAGTATCGGTGAGCAGTTCTTC. This gives the protein CASSLQGSIGEQFF.